This TCR beta chain was captured by sequencing in a study of Ad26.COV2.S vaccination and SARS-CoV-2 variants (dated by TCRdb to the early 2020s). About the study as a whole: Donors in the vaccine arm were drawn from COV1001, a multicentre, randomized, double-blind, placebo-controlled phase I-IIa trial testing Ad26.COV2.S in healthy adults. Ad26.COV2.S was administered intramuscularly at a dose of 5x10^10 or 1x10^11 viral particles, either as one shot or as two shots given 56 days apart. Sequencing of the TCRbeta repertoire served to evaluate the specificity and breadth of SARS-CoV-2-reactive T cell receptors following Ad26.COV2.S vaccination. A total of roughly 32 samples were included in the TCR-sequenced set, comprising around 19 Ad26.COV2.S vaccine recipients, 5 placebo recipients and 8 SARS-CoV-2 convalescent individuals. Trial participants were randomized into five groups of five: low-dose or high-dose Ad26.COV2.S given once or twice, or placebo on both occasions. Investigators remained blinded to trial group allocation during experiments and outcome assessment. The investigation overall reported the following: Comparing responses between vaccine doses or regimens was not something the study was powered to do. Higher spike-specific TCR breadth was observed in Ad26.COV2.S recipients than in placebo recipients (P = 0.0014). Vaccine and placebo recipients had similar non-spike TCR breadth, a finding consistent with the vaccine containing only spike. After vaccination, spike-specific CD8+ and CD4+ T cell responses were reported to show substantial breadth. The authors noted that total T cell responses may have been underestimated by the TCR breadth and depth analyses.

In the paper's terms, the treatment or condition label means: roughly 20 received Ad26.COV2.S at low or high dose, single or two shots; a few received placebo; per-sample allocation not given. Repertoires of vaccine and placebo recipients were sequenced from samples collected on day 63 after the first injection. Between 29 July and 7 August 2020, Cohort 1b enrolled some 25 adults aged 18-55 years at one site in Boston, USA. Ad26.COV2.S consisted of a replication-incompetent adenovirus type 26 vector by which a prefusion-stabilized SARS-CoV-2 spike protein from the original Wuhan strain was expressed. The CDR3 measures 13 amino acids from cysteine to phenylalanine. The kept DNA is CDR3 alone, 39 bases in frame from the first base. V loses 0 bases of germline sequence and J loses 3 bases, and the interval between the two ends is 7 bases. The immunoSEQ Assay was used to sequence TCRbeta CDR3 regions. After extraction, genomic DNA underwent amplification by bias-controlled multiplex PCR, followed by high-throughput sequencing. The original pipeline was this. To quantify the absolute abundance of each unique TCRbeta CDR3 region, sequences were collapsed and filtered. T cell fraction was estimated by normalizing TCRbeta template counts to usable DNA, with usable DNA measured through amplification of reference genes found in all nucleated cells. Repertoire TCRs were annotated as SARS-CoV-2-specific by exact matching of V gene, CDR3 amino acid sequence and J gene to a known reactive TCR set. The reference SARS-CoV-2 TCR set came from MIRA and was filtered for enrichment in COVID-19-positive ImmuneCODE repertoires, removing public or cross-reactive TCRs. Drawing on the MIRA antigens, annotated TCRs were analysed further at the level of specific ORF or position within ORF. Breadth was defined as the number of annotated unique rearrangements divided by the total number of unique productive rearrangements, and depth was defined as the summed frequency of the annotated unique rearrangements. TCR breadth was compared between groups using two-sided Wilcoxon rank-sum tests. TCRdb holds this immuneACCESS table with in-frame rearrangements only. Some clones are missing; in checked studies, unresolved V genes explain under half, and the rest has no known cause. The DNA gave D and trimming, while V, J and clone size come from that table. The sample includes about 480,000 clones, with roughly nine tenths observed a single time. In total, the top ten clones hold about 13% of the sample.

Of note for this clone: Which antigen it targets is not known. No much larger clonotype is one base removed from it; base qualities were not supplied.

This receptor was obtained from a person aged 18 to 59 who received the Ad26.COV2.S COVID-19 vaccine or a placebo. Rearrangement joined TRBV5-3 to TRBJ2-7; no D gene call is confident. TRBV5-3 is given ORF status, its function remaining uncertain. Source: peripheral blood, taken in a trial of Ad26.COV2.S vaccine versus placebo. The CDR3 here reads CARSLASIYEQYF. The nucleotide sequence reads as follows: TGTGCCAGAAGCTTGGCTAGTATCTACGAGCAGTACTTC.